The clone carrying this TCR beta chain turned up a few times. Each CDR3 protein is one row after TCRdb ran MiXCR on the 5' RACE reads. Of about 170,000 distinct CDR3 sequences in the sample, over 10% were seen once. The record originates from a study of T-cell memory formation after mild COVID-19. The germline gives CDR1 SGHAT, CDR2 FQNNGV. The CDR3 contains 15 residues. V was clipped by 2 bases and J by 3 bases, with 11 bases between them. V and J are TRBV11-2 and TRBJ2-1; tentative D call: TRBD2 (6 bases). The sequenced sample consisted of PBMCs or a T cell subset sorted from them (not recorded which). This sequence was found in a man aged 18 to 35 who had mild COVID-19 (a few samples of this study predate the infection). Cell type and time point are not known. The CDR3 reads CASSLTRGYYNEQFF. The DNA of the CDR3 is TGTGCCAGCAGCTTAACCCGGGGGTACTACAATGAGCAGTTCTTC.